Listed here are 13 T cell receptor beta chains from one sample, sequenced in a study of regulatory T cells in long-lasting Graves disease. The time point is: persistent/refractory GD, antithyroid drugs over 5 years with positive TRAb. PBMC RNA was the source of the TCR library. To make TCR beta libraries, researchers used iRepertoire HTBI primers and Arm-PCR of CDR3 regions. Each CDR3 protein is one row after TCRdb ran MiXCR on the multiplex PCR reads. The sample lists roughly 490,000 distinct CDR3 sequences, about 20% occurring once. The material sequenced was peripheral blood mononuclear cells (PBMCs), taken when the disease was refractory, from a patient treated with antithyroid drugs. The receptors were gathered from a female donor with Graves disease.

This clonotype has only a few counts. This chain links TRBV7-9 with TRBJ2-7, with D possibly TRBD1 on 5 matching bases. The CDR3 covers 14 residues. With 5 bases removed from V and 0 bases from J, the gap between germline ends came to 11 bases. Germline loops: CDR1 SEHNR, CDR2 FQNEAQ (reference sequence). The CDR3 DNA reads TGTGCCAGCAGCGGGCGGACAAGCTCCTACGAGCAGTACTTC. It is translated as CASSGRTSSYEQYF.

This clonotype was seen a handful of times. The rearrangement links TRBV6-1 to TRBJ2-7, with unresolved D. Trimming pared 6 bases from V and 1 base from J, leaving 7 bases between. The CDR3 loop spans 12 amino acids. Germline CDR1 is MNHNS and CDR2 is SASEGT. CDR3: CASSRRSYEQYF. The DNA for the CDR3 is TGTGCCAGCAGCAGAAGATCCTACGAGCAGTACTTC.

Remarks on this clonotype: A much larger clone lies one base from this, so it may be a read error. J is TRBJ2-2 and V is TRBV12-3 or TRBV12-4; D not certain. The CDR3 is 13 residues long. In nucleotides, the CDR3 is TGTGCCAGCGGGCTAGGGAACACCTGGGAGCTGTTTTTT. Its translation is CASGLGNTWELFF.

The rearrangement links TRBV6-2 or TRBV6-3 to TRBJ2-7; 7 bases fit TRBD2. Germline-derived CDR1 and CDR2 are MNHEY and SVGEGT. V shed 2 bases, J shed 7 bases, and the junction held 8 bases outside the gene matches. CDR3 size: 14 residues. As DNA, the CDR3 is TGTGCCAGCAGTTACAGCGGGGCACGAGGGGAGCAGTACTTC. Protein: CASSYSGARGEQYF.

This clonotype was recorded many times. J is TRBJ2-7 and V is TRBV7-2; TRBD1 matches 7 bases. The germline V gene encodes CDR1 SGHTA and CDR2 FQGNSA. The CDR3 totals 12 residues. The ends lost 5 bases at V and 9 bases at J; junction bases unmatched: 7. CDR3 protein: CASSPRTGSQYF. The CDR3 nucleotides are TGTGCCAGCAGCCCCCGGACAGGTTCGCAGTACTTC. The complete variable domain, with remaining parts taken from reference TRBV7-2 and TRBJ2-7, reads GAGVSQSPSNKVTEKGKDVELRCDPISGHTALYWYRQSLGQGLEFLIYFQGNSAPDKSGLPSDRFSAERTGGSVSTLTIQRTQQEDSAVYLCASSPRTGSQYFGPGTRLTVT.

This clonotype was counted between two and nine times. The V gene is TRBV20-1, the J gene TRBJ1-3; possibly TRBD1 for D (6 bases). In germline, CDR1 is DFQATT, CDR2 SNEGSKA (reference sequence). The CDR3 is 15 amino acids. V shed 3 bases and J shed 1 base, with 13 bases lying between them. Written as DNA, the CDR3 is TGCAGTGCTAGTGCCCCCGGGACATCTGGAAACACCATATATTTT. The encoded protein is CSASAPGTSGNTIYF.

This clonotype was recorded many times. V is TRBV19 and J is TRBJ2-2; maybe TRBD2 (5 bases). V was pared by 6 bases and J by 6 bases, with 20 bases between. This CDR3 contains 16 residues. Germline V gene lookup returns CDR1 LNHDA and CDR2 SQIVND (reference sequence). Written as DNA, the CDR3 is TGTGCCAGTAGGAACTACGGCGTAATCGGGGCCGGGGAGCTGTTTTTT. It codes for CASRNYGVIGAGELFF. Full variable domain (missing parts from reference TRBV19 and TRBJ2-2): DGGITQSPKYLFRKEGQNVTLSCEQNLNHDAMYWYRQDPGQGLRLIYYSQIVNDFQKGDIAEGYSVSREKKESFPLTVTSAQKNPTAFYLCASRNYGVIGAGELFFGEGSRLTVL.

The rearrangement links TRBV6-1 to TRBJ2-1; D ambiguous. V lost 5 bases and J lost 1, with 3 bases in between. The CDR3 spans 12 residues. Germline-derived CDR1 and CDR2 are MNHNS and SASEGT. The CDR3 DNA is TGTGCCAGCAGTAATTCCTACAATGAGCAGTTCTTC. This translates into CASSNSYNEQFF.

In its sample, this clonotype was seen a few times. The chain is built from TRBV11-2 and TRBJ2-3; D unresolved. Per germline, CDR1 SGHAT and CDR2 FQNNGV. Trimming shortened V by 5 bases and J by 2 bases, and 5 bases separated the two germline ends. The CDR3 loop spans 12 amino acids. CDR3 sequence reads: CASSQVTDTQYF. The DNA of the CDR3 is TGTGCCAGCAGCCAAGTCACAGATACGCAGTATTTT.

The genes are TRBV20-1 and TRBJ1-1; D is undetermined. V was clipped by 5 bases and J by 4 bases, with 20 bases between them. Germline assignment: CDR1 DFQATT and CDR2 SNEGSKA (reference sequence). This CDR3 contains 15 residues. CDR3 sequence (DNA): TGCAGTGCTCCCTCAGTTATTCTTTCTCCCACTGAAGCTTTCTTT. Translated, it gives CSAPSVILSPTEAFF.

This chain uses TRBV7-2 with TRBJ2-7, with TRBD1 identical over 10 bases. V lost 4 bases to trimming and J lost 0 bases; unmatched junction nucleotides: 3. The CDR3 runs 15 residues. Germline assignment: CDR1 SGHTA and CDR2 FQGNSA. CDR3: CASSSTGGVSYEQYF. CDR3 in DNA: TGTGCCAGCAGCTCGACAGGGGGCGTCTCCTACGAGCAGTACTTC.

This clonotype was recorded many times. V and J are TRBV4-3 and TRBJ1-2; weak D call: TRBD1 (6 bases). The germline V gene encodes CDR1 LGHNA and CDR2 YSLEER. The CDR3 covers 14 residues. Trimming took off 0 bases at V and 2 bases at J, with 7 bases between the two ends. CDR3 sequence: CASSQEQGNYGYTF. CDR3 DNA sequence: TGCGCCAGCAGCCAAGAACAGGGAAACTATGGCTACACCTTC.

Concerning this clonotype itself: A much larger clone lies one base from this, so it may be a read error. The genes are TRBV6-2 or TRBV6-3 and TRBJ1-2; maybe TRBD1 (5 bases). Trimming pared 6 bases from V and 4 bases from J, leaving 12 bases between. The CDR3 consists of 13 residues. Germline CDR1 is MNHEY and CDR2 is SVGEGT. As DNA, the CDR3 is TGTGCCAGCAGAACGAGGGACCGCTATGGCTACACCTTC. It encodes CASRTRDRYGYTF.